This T cell receptor beta chain was captured in a study of cytomegalovirus exposure and HLA in healthy donors (dated by TCRdb to about 2017). Describing the broader study: An earlier analysis of under 600 of the donors reported 250 to 350 Gb of sequence data and some 120 million unique TCR beta sequences from about 200 million T cells. An early release covering approximately 600 HLA-typed donors comprised approximately 300 gigabases of sequencing data and about 90 million unique TCR sequences. The genetic ancestry cluster associated with self-reported Caucasian donors included 81% of the approximately 430 genotyped donors. The study aimed to test whether cataloging public T cell receptors could reveal signatures of past pathogen exposure. The study used immunosequencing to profile the T cell repertoires of around 600 subjects and linked those repertoires to cytomegalovirus serostatus. Along with the approximately 650-subject first cohort, a separate validation cohort of 120 different subjects was used. To predict cytomegalovirus infection status, the study brought together high-throughput TCR immunosequencing, statistical association of individual TCRs with disease status, and machine learning. A later analysis re-examined previously published TCR beta repertoires from more than 600 donors and added high-resolution HLA genotyping to investigate patterns of TCR occurrence. The later analysis used no new phenotypic data to find candidate immune exposures, relying instead on TCR beta sequences and their occurrence across donors. An earlier analysis of 587 of the donors used high-throughput TCR beta sequencing to judge whether each TCR beta V gene segment behaved as functional or pseudogenic. Donor age, sex, ethnicity and CMV serostatus were compiled alongside the repertoire data. A later genetic analysis took genome-wide SNP genotypes for about three fifths of the 666 donors and used that subset as a discovery cohort. Every repertoire in the discovery cohort had been generated on one and the same sequencing platform. HLA typing included class I and class II loci at four-digit resolution. The number of donors typed differed by locus, with 629-630 for A, B, C, DRB1 and DQB1, roughly 520 for DQA1, about 610 for DPA1, and around 450 for DPB1. Because of strong linkage in the cohort, a handful of DR-DQ haplotypes were treated as single units for association and clustering. On average, roughly 240,000 unique TCR beta nucleotide sequences were sequenced per donor among some 420 genotyped donors of the cohort, with roughly 18% of those sequences being non-productive. Study-wide findings and limitations: The sequencing pipeline was judged likely to have produced a cluster of highly shared sequence variants as a technical artifact. Some IMGT-functional V segments, including TRBV6-2 and TRBV6-3, could not be told apart with the 87-base-pair reads, so those segments were excluded. In a later genetic analysis, a missense DCLRE1C variant was associated with V-gene and J-gene trimming of TCR beta chains, and the association was replicated in an independent cohort. A later analysis reported that several top co-occurrence clusters appeared linked to parvovirus B19, influenza, CMV and Epstein-Barr virus. An earlier analysis of approximately 570 of the donors showed that most TCR beta V segments appeared in productive rearrangements either about 87% or about 30% of the time, which broadly matched IMGT annotations. The presence/absence analyses assumed that sequencing depth was roughly uniform across donors, and that assumption may not be true. A total of some 180 TCR beta chains were listed by the study as associated with cytomegalovirus. A later analysis associated 16,951 TCR beta sequences with specific HLA alleles at a false discovery rate of 0.05. In a later genetic analysis, fewer N-insertions in productive TCRs were reported among donors in an Asian-associated ancestry cluster than the 666-donor mean. Most CMV-associated TCR beta chains appeared to be HLA-restricted in a later analysis, and the HLA associations seemed to be driven largely by CMV exposure. A further reported finding was that TCR beta sequences accurately predicted the HLA-A and HLA-B alleles for most subjects in the first cohort. Only TCR beta chains were sequenced in this cohort, and the absence of alpha or paired-chain data limited detectable features. A later analysis found that HLA-associated TCR beta chains were more clonally expanded and had lower generation probabilities than equally common non-associated chains. In vitro tests confirmed that a few of the cytomegalovirus-associated TCR beta chains recognize cytomegalovirus antigens. In a later analysis, TCR association rates were found to vary across HLA loci, with the most associated TCRs seen for DRB1 alleles and the fewest for HLA-C alleles. Cytomegalovirus status was reported to be diagnosed by the classifier with high specificity and sensitivity in both the original and validation cohorts. Linkage disequilibrium might explain the correlated functional status among segregating V segments, but an unknown experimental factor could not be ruled out. Immune exposure information for the cohort was limited to CMV serostatus. HLA typing was unavailable for some donors at each locus, so association tests used only the typed subset. Across donors, most TCR sequences were observed very rarely, whereas some public TCRs were present in many individuals. The authors suggested that the approach could potentially be extended to other disease states and immunological phenotypes. The earlier analysis of 587 of the donors excluded over 15 rarely observed V segments, including chromosome 9 orphons, because counts were too low. Assigning TCR associations to individual alleles was difficult when HLA alleles, especially DR and DQ, strongly co-occurred.

Comment on this clone: Its antigen has not been determined. Base quality data are lacking; no much larger clone is found one base away.

The cohort comprised more than 550 healthy bone marrow donors. At the time of sampling, all cohort members were nominally healthy, though unrecorded immune exposures were likely present. The donor was CMV seronegative and was included in the group of a few hundred seronegative cohort members. A peripheral blood sample was collected from each donor, and TCR beta sequencing was performed on peripheral blood mononuclear cells. Genomic DNA was extracted from the blood cell samples with the Qiagen DNeasy Blood Extraction Kit. Library creation used the immunoSEQ multiplex PCR assay. For the multiplex PCR, a mixture combining 60 forward primers for TCR Vbeta segments and 13 reverse primers for TCR Jbeta segments was used. The CDR3 region of rearranged TCR beta genes was amplified from genomic DNA with a multiplex PCR assay. Amplified TCR beta libraries were sequenced as 87-base-pair reads on the Illumina HiSeq System. Turning to the authors' computational methods: A later analysis counted some 80 million unique TCR beta chains across the 550 to 750 repertoires, and around 12 million of these chains were shared by at least two donors. Raw reads were error-corrected and collapsed into unique sequences by a nearest-neighbor algorithm in which closely related sequences were merged to remove PCR and sequencing errors. V, D and J gene segments were assigned by aligning CDR3 sequences to IMGT reference sequences. For a sequence to be retained, a match of at least six nucleotides to both a V gene segment and a J gene segment was required. Rearrangements were called productive when the CDR3 lacked stop codons and stayed in frame with V and J; all others were non-productive. Following IMGT convention, CDR3 was defined as the stretch from the second conserved V-encoded cysteine up to the conserved J-encoded phenylalanine. The earlier analysis of 450 to 750 of the donors excluded any sequence lacking an unambiguous match to a single V gene segment. An earlier analysis of 587 of the donors called V segments functional above 56.7% productive rearrangements and segregating when the between-donor standard deviation exceeded 5%. A statistical classification framework was developed to diagnose cytomegalovirus status using the catalog of TCR beta chain sequences. A later analysis assigned V and J genes by comparing TCR nucleotide sequences with IMGT/GENE-DB human TR gene sequences. A later analysis assigned CDR3 sequences and most-parsimonious VDJ recombination scenarios with the TCRdist pipeline. In a later analysis, every TCR beta chain was defined by the combination of its CDR3 amino acid sequence and its V-gene family, and reads without a unique V-gene family were dropped. A later analysis removed 450 to 600 highly shared, low-generation-probability nucleotide sequences to deal with suspected cross-contamination and a sequencing artifact. For each public chain, a later analysis derived a clonal expansion index from normalized ranks of inferred template counts within each repertoire. In a later analysis, generation probabilities were computed using a VDJ recombination model fitted to out-of-frame rearrangements, and the results were checked against IGoR. Hypergeometric tests were used in a later analysis to score TCR-TCR, TCR-HLA and TCR-CMV co-occurrence, with a repertoire-size bias correction applied to the TCR pairs. In a later analysis, false discovery rates were estimated by permuting HLA or CMV assignments 20 times. In a later analysis, co-occurring TCRs were grouped with DBSCAN, and TCRdist sequence similarity was added when clustering was performed within HLA-allele-positive subsets. For co-occurrence clustering, repertoires with fewer than 30,000 or more than 120,000 public chains were excluded, along with roughly five repertoires with anomalous nucleotide sharing. TCRdb holds this immuneACCESS table with in-frame rearrangements only. Some clones are missing; in checked studies, unresolved V genes explain under half, and the rest has no known cause. That table furnishes V, J and clone size, whereas the DNA furnished D and trimming. The sample table shows fewer than 100,000 clones, and 75% to 80% are seen once. Roughly 3.8% of the sample rests with the top ten.

Based on the germline V gene, the CDR1 and CDR2 sequences are MDHEN and SYDVKM. V loses 5 bases of germline sequence and J loses 2 bases, and the interval between the two ends is 10 bases. From the cysteine up to the phenylalanine, the CDR3 has a length of 14 residues. Only the CDR3 DNA stays, 42 bases, in frame from base 1. The sequencing sample was made of PBMCs. The clonotype was recovered from a woman aged 40 to 55 in good health and CMV-seronegative. The sequence links TRBV28 to TRBJ1-5; the D gene lacks a confident call. The CDR3: CASSPASGNQPQHF. The DNA sequence is given as TGTGCCAGCAGTCCCGCCAGCGGCAATCAGCCCCAGCATTTT.